A selection of T cell receptor beta chains follows, all from one sample in a study of T cell repertoires in cytomegalovirus infection. Antigen specificity for these receptors is unknown. One entry per CDR3 protein, called by TCRdb with MiXCR from the reads. Of nearly 70,000 distinct CDR3 sequences listed, about 23% are singletons. The sequenced material came from PBMCs, sequenced either directly or after in vitro stimulation (not recorded which). All receptors derive from a human donor in good health (CMV status not recorded). Some clones in this sample may be carry-over from other donors' samples. The CDR3 runs from the conserved cysteine through the conserved F or W. A D gene is named only where the DNA matches it firmly. Some rows mark clone size as missing; the rest say once, few, many or name a class of expanded clone.

j_call d_call clone_size v_call cdr3_nt cdr3_aa
TRBJ1-2 NA few TRBV7-2 TGTGCCAGCAGCACAAGGGGACGGACGTTATATGGCTACACCTTC CASSTRGRTLYGYTF
TRBJ2-1 NA NA TRBV7-2 TGTGCCAGCAGCTTAGGGGGCCAACCCTACAATGAGCAGTTCTTC CASSLGGQPYNEQFF
TRBJ1-1 TRBD1 few TRBV12-5 TGTGCTAGTGGCTTAAACAGGGACAGCGAAGCTTTCTTT CASGLNRDSEAFF
TRBJ1-2 NA few TRBV2 TGTGCCAGCAGTGGAAATCATATCTATGGCTACACCTTC CASSGNHIYGYTF
TRBJ1-5 NA many TRBV7-2 TGTGCCAGCAACCCCCCGGGGGAGGCAAGCAATCAGCCCCAGCATTTT CASNPPGEASNQPQHF
TRBJ2-1 NA NA TRBV12-3/TRBV12-4 TGTGCCAGCAGTCATCCAAGCGGAGTGGGGTACAATGAGCAGTTCTTC CASSHPSGVGYNEQFF
TRBJ2-7 NA few TRBV7-8 TGTGCCAGCAGCCCTGGGGCACGACGGTACGAGCAGTACTTC CASSPGARRYEQYF
TRBJ1-5 TRBD1 NA TRBV29-1 TGCAGCGTTGCTGGGGGACAGGGTGAATATCAGCCCCAGCATTTT CSVAGGQGEYQPQHF
TRBJ1-2 NA NA TRBV6-6 TGTGCCAGCAGGTCGAGGGAGGGGGGAGGCTACACCTTC CASRSREGGGYTF
TRBJ2-3 NA many TRBV7-2 TGTGCCAGCAGCTTAGTCGGGACAGATACGCAGTATTTT CASSLVGTDTQYF
TRBJ1-1 NA many TRBV15 TGTGCCACCAGCAGAGATCCGGGAGCTGAAGCTTTCTTT CATSRDPGAEAFF
TRBJ2-3 NA few TRBV7-2 TGTGCCAGCAGCTTAGCGTGGACTCACACAGATACGCAGTATTTT CASSLAWTHTDTQYF
TRBJ2-1 NA NA TRBV5-6 TGTGCCAGCAGCCTACTAGACAATGAGCAGTTCTTC CASSLLDNEQFF
TRBJ2-3 TRBD2 NA TRBV9 TGTGCCAGCAGCGTAGCTAGCGGGGGACGCACAGATACGCAGTATTTT CASSVASGGRTDTQYF
TRBJ2-1 TRBD1 NA TRBV24-1 TGTGCCACCAGCTCCCCGGGACAGCAGTTCGATGAGCAGTTCTTC CATSSPGQQFDEQFF
TRBJ1-2 TRBD1 few TRBV6-5 TGTGCCAGCATCAGACGACAGGGGCTAGGGTATGGCTACACCTTC CASIRRQGLGYGYTF
TRBJ1-2 NA NA TRBV30 TGTGCCTGGAGTTACAGCAACTATGGCTACACCTTC CAWSYSNYGYTF
TRBJ1-5 TRBD1 many TRBV7-8 TGTGCCAGCAGCGCCTGGACAGGTTTTGAGAGGGATCAGCCCCAGCATTTT CASSAWTGFERDQPQHF
TRBJ1-5 TRBD1 NA TRBV7-2 TGTGCCAGCAGCCGGGACAGTGATCAGCCCCAGCATTTT CASSRDSDQPQHF
TRBJ1-4 NA NA TRBV7-3 TGTGCCAGCAGCCTCGGGACAAAGGGTGAAAAACTGTTTTTT CASSLGTKGEKLFF
TRBJ2-2 NA many TRBV7-8 TGTGCCAGCAAACCAGCGACCAACACCGGGGAGCTGTTTTTT CASKPATNTGELFF
TRBJ2-3 TRBD2 few TRBV6-6 TGTGCCAGCAGTTACTCTAGCGGGAGGGCCGCAGATACGCAGTATTTT CASSYSSGRAADTQYF
TRBJ2-1 NA many TRBV12-3/TRBV12-4 TGTGCCAGCAGAGGGCCTTCCTACAATGAGCAGTTCTTC CASRGPSYNEQFF
TRBJ2-3 TRBD2 few TRBV7-6 TGTGCCAGCAGCCCAGGACTAGCGGGAGAGACAGATACGCAGTATTTT CASSPGLAGETDTQYF
TRBJ2-5 NA NA TRBV7-2 TGTGCCAGCAGCTTAGGACGGAGCCCAATGGGCCAAGAGACCCAGTACTTC CASSLGRSPMGQETQYF
TRBJ2-2 TRBD2 once TRBV5-6 TGTGCCAGCAGCTTGGCGGGACTAGCGGATCCGAACACCGGGGAGCTGTTTTTT CASSLAGLADPNTGELFF
TRBJ2-5 NA many TRBV6-2/TRBV6-3 TGTGCCAGCAGTTACCAGGGTTTACAAGAGACCCAGTACTTC CASSYQGLQETQYF
TRBJ2-4 NA NA TRBV5-6 TGTGCCAGCAGCTTGGGCAGGGGTAACATTCAGTACTTC CASSLGRGNIQYF
TRBJ1-4 TRBD1 NA TRBV7-6 TGTGCCAGCAGCCTCTCCGGGACAGGGGTTAATGAAAAACTGTTTTTT CASSLSGTGVNEKLFF